Following are 25 T cell receptor beta chains from one sample sequenced in a study of T cells in Graves' hyperthyroidism and ophthalmopathy. The investigators amplified TCR beta CDR3 regions from RNA transcripts. Researchers ran a first-round RT-PCR on the TCR CDR3 using the HTBI primer set. MiXCR was run by TCRdb on the multiplex PCR reads, yielding one entry per CDR3 protein. The sample yields around 340,000 distinct CDR3 sequences, 18% seen once. The sample consisted of blood. The receptors shown here come from a woman aged 40 to 50 with Graves' ophthalmopathy.

In its sample, this clonotype was seen many times. The chain combines TRBV28 with TRBJ2-2; 11 bases match TRBD2. The CDR3 is 17 amino acids. Germline V gene data show CDR1 as MDHEN and CDR2 as SYDVKM. The V segment lost 5 bases and the J segment 2 bases; nucleotides outside the gene matches: 7. Here the CDR3 reads CASSDPTSGSNTGELFF. The CDR3, as DNA: TGTGCCAGCAGTGACCCCACTAGCGGGAGTAACACCGGGGAGCTGTTTTTT.

This clonotype was seen many times. The V and J genes are TRBV6-1 and TRBJ2-3; no firm D call. This CDR3 has 13 amino acids. Trimming took off 5 bases at V and 2 bases at J, with 8 bases between the two ends. The germline V gene encodes CDR1 MNHNS and CDR2 SASEGT. CDR3 sequence (DNA): TGTGCCAGCAGTAGAGACAACACAGATACGCAGTATTTT. It codes for CASSRDNTDTQYF.

The table lists this clonotype with many counts. The chain joins TRBV6-1 to TRBJ2-5; 10 positions agree with TRBD2. J gave up 1 base and V 10 bases, and 9 bases lay outside the gene matches. CDR1 and CDR2 from the germline V gene are MNHNS and SASEGT. CDR3 size: 15 residues. This CDR3 is CAIQSSGRPQETQYF. CDR3 coding DNA: TGTGCCATCCAAAGTAGCGGGAGGCCCCAAGAGACCCAGTACTTC.

This clonotype has at least ten counts. This chain joins TRBV12-3 or TRBV12-4 and TRBJ1-1; D uncertain. Trimming left V 6 bases short and J 10 bases short, with 21 bases between. The CDR3 is 14 residues long. The CDR3 nucleotides read TGTGCCAGCAGGCGAGGCCTCTTACAAAGTTCAGCTTTCTTT. This codes for CASRRGLLQSSAFF.

This clonotype has a count of ten or more. This rearrangement joins TRBV7-3 to TRBJ2-7, with D possibly TRBD1 on 5 matching bases. This CDR3 contains 15 residues. The germline V and J ends were trimmed by 5 bases and 6 bases, with 20 bases remaining between them. Per germline, CDR1 SGHTA and CDR2 FQGTGA. CDR3 sequence (DNA): TGTGCCAGCAGCCCCTCAGGGTTGGGGTTGGGCGAGCAGTACTTC. Translation gives CASSPSGLGLGEQYF.

The V gene is TRBV6-1, the J gene TRBJ2-5, with D unresolved. The germline V and J ends were trimmed by 7 bases and 5 bases, with 17 bases remaining between them. Germline V gives CDR1 MNHNS, CDR2 SASEGT. CDR3 length: 14 residues. CDR3 DNA sequence: TGTGCCAGCATACGAACGGGCAGCCCCGAGACCCAGTACTTC. This translates into CASIRTGSPETQYF.

The V call is TRBV2, the J call TRBJ1-1; 12 nucleotides line up with TRBD1. V dropped 6 bases and J dropped 3; count of bases not matched to a gene: 8. This CDR3 is 16 amino acids long. Germline values: CDR1 SNHLY, CDR2 FYNNEI. In DNA, the CDR3 is TGTGCCAGCAGCCCCCCGGGACAGGGGGCTTACACTGAAGCTTTCTTT. This encodes CASSPPGQGAYTEAFF.

This clonotype was seen repeatedly, ten times or more. The J gene is TRBJ2-3, the V gene TRBV4-3, with TRBD1 identical over 7 bases. The CDR3 length is 15 residues. Germline trimming cut 0 bases from V and 6 bases from J; bases unmatched to any gene: 6. Germline V lookup: CDR1 LGHNA, CDR2 YSLEER. Written as DNA, the CDR3 is TGCGCCAGCAGCCAAGATACGACAGGGCTTGATACGCAGTATTTT. It yields the protein CASSQDTTGLDTQYF.

The sample holds many counts of this clonotype. The genes are TRBV5-1 and TRBJ1-1; D is possibly TRBD1 (5 bases). CDR3 length equals 14 residues. Trimming cost V 2 bases and J 2 bases, with 10 bases left between them. Germline CDR1 is SGHRS and CDR2 is YFSETQ. The CDR3 spells CASSFGQYNTEAFF. DNA of the CDR3: TGCGCCAGCAGCTTCGGACAATATAACACTGAAGCTTTCTTT.

This clonotype was detected only a few times. The chain couples TRBV30 to TRBJ1-1; 7 nucleotides line up with TRBD1. CDR3 length: 16 residues. Germline CDR1 is GTSNPN and CDR2 is SVGIG (reference sequence). Trimming at V came to 2 bases and at J to 0 bases, leaving 9 bases not matched to a gene. The CDR3: CAWSLLPGGMNTEAFF. The CDR3, as DNA: TGTGCCTGGAGTCTCCTCCCAGGGGGTATGAACACTGAAGCTTTCTTT. The full variable domain, rest sourced from reference TRBV30 and TRBJ1-1, is SQTIHQWPATLVQPVGSPLSLECTVEGTSNPNLYWYRQAAGRGLQLLFYSVGIGQISSEVPQNLSASRPQDRQFILSSKKLLLSDSGFYLCAWSLLPGGMNTEAFFGQGTRLTVV.

The chain employs TRBV5-1 and TRBJ1-1, with D maybe TRBD1 (5 bases). Germline CDR1 SGHRS, CDR2 YFSETQ. The V end lost 4 bases, the J end lost 4 bases, and 14 bases lay between the germline ends. The CDR3 sequence is 14 residues long. The CDR3 DNA sequence: TGCGCCAGCAGCCCCTTCGACGGGGGCACTGAAGCTTTCTTT. Protein product: CASSPFDGGTEAFF.

This clonotype was detected ten times or more. The rearrangement links TRBV9 to TRBJ2-7; D gene uncertain. The CDR3 loop spans 17 amino acids. V dropped 0 bases and J dropped 5 bases, with 21 bases sitting between them. Germline V gene sequence: CDR1 SGDLS, CDR2 YYNGEE. Here the CDR3 reads CASSVVILGLVIDEQYF. The CDR3 DNA sequence: TGTGCCAGCAGCGTAGTGATCCTTGGGCTAGTTATCGACGAGCAGTACTTC. Full variable domain (missing parts from reference TRBV9 and TRBJ2-7): DSGVTQTPKHLITATGQRVTLRCSPRSGDLSVYWYQQSLDQGLQFLIQYYNGEERAKGNILERFSAQQFPDLHSELNLSSLELGDSALYFCASSVVILGLVIDEQYFGPGTRLTVT.

The gene calls are TRBV24-1 and TRBJ2-5, with a possible D match to TRBD2 (7 bases). V dropped 5 bases and J dropped 6 bases, with 12 bases sitting between them. The CDR3 is made up of 13 amino acids. Germline CDR1 is KGHDR and CDR2 is SFDVKD. Here the CDR3 DNA reads TGTGCCACCAGTGGGGGGGGGCCGCAGACCCAGTACTTC. It specifies CATSGGGPQTQYF.

This clonotype was observed at least ten times. The chain links TRBV20-1 to TRBJ1-3; TRBD1 matches 7 bases. Germline V lookup: CDR1 DFQATT, CDR2 SNEGSKA (reference sequence). CDR3 length: 15 amino acids. V lost 6 bases to trimming and J lost 1 base; unmatched junction nucleotides: 9. CDR3 loop: CSASINRGSGNTIYF. The CDR3 DNA follows: TGCAGTGCCAGTATAAACAGGGGATCTGGAAACACCATATATTTT.

This clonotype came up many times. The V call is TRBV19, the J call TRBJ1-1, with D uncertain. V shed 3 bases and J shed 1 base, with 9 bases lying between them. From germline, CDR1 is LNHDA and CDR2 SQIVND (reference sequence). The CDR3 has 14 amino acids. DNA for the CDR3: TGTGCCAGTAGTATGAAGCAGACGAACACTGAAGCTTTCTTT. It encodes CASSMKQTNTEAFF.

In this sample, this clonotype turned up many times. The CDR3 sequence: CSAADTAVGYTF. CDR3 coding DNA: TGCAGCGCCGCCGACACCGCGGTTGGCTACACCTTC. J is TRBJ1-2 and V is TRBV29-1; D remains ambiguous. CDR3 size: 12 residues. Germline CDR1 reads SQVTM; CDR2 reads ANQGSEA. V was trimmed by 7 bases and J by 7 bases, leaving 16 bases between them. Supplemented by reference TRBV29-1 and TRBJ1-2, the full variable domain reads SAVISQKPSRDICQRGTSLTIQCQVDSQVTMMFWYRQQPGQSLTLIATANQGSEATYESGFVIDKFPISRPNLTFSTLTVSNMSPEDSSIYLCSAADTAVGYTFGSGTRLTVV.

This clonotype came up many times. The V call is TRBV28, the J call TRBJ2-7, with 7 bases matching TRBD1. J lost 5 bases, V lost 0 bases, and 10 bases had no gene match. Per germline, CDR1 MDHEN and CDR2 SYDVKM. The CDR3 runs 16 residues. CDR3 in amino acids: CASSLWTGSGGDEQYF. In DNA, the CDR3 is TGTGCCAGCAGTTTATGGACCGGGTCAGGGGGAGACGAGCAGTACTTC.

This clonotype has a count of ten or more. A clone one base away is much larger, so this may be a read error. Here the CDR3 omits its conserved ending phenylalanine or tryptophan, so a read error is the likely source. The V gene is TRBV27, the J gene TRBJ1-1; 7 nucleotides line up with TRBD1. This CDR3 is 13 amino acids long. The trim removed 0 bases at V and 8 bases at J, leaving 3 bases unmatched. CDR1 is MNHEY, CDR2 SMNVEV, per germline (reference sequence). The CDR3 reads CASSLSEGAEAFL. In DNA form, the CDR3 reads TGTGCCAGCAGTTTATCGGAGGGGGCCGAAGCTTTCCTT.

This clonotype was seen ten or more times. The chain links TRBV19 to TRBJ1-1, with a possible D match to TRBD1 (6 bases). The CDR3 contains 13 residues. CDR1 is LNHDA and CDR2 is SQIVND in the germline V gene (reference sequence). With 3 bases removed from V and 4 bases from J, the gap between germline ends came to 9 bases. CDR3 protein: CASSMYRATEAFF. The DNA for the CDR3 is TGTGCCAGTAGTATGTACAGGGCCACTGAAGCTTTCTTT.

This clonotype has only a few counts. A much larger clone differs by one base, so this may be a read error. The V call is TRBV5-5, the J call TRBJ2-2, with D possibly called TRBD1 or TRBD2 (5 bases each). The CDR3 extends over 16 amino acids. Germline V lookup: CDR1 SGHKS, CDR2 YYEKEE (reference sequence). CDR3 sequence (DNA): TGTGCCATCAGCTTTTGGGACGGATGGGGTCCCGGGGAGCTGTTTTTT. Translating gives CAISFWDGWGPGELFF. Based on the CDR3 plus reference TRBV5-5 and TRBJ2-2, the full variable domain is DAGVTQSPTHLIKTRGQQVTLRCSPISGHKSVSWYQQVLGQGPQFIFQYYEKEERGRGNFPDRFSARQFPNYSSELNVNALLLGDSALYLCAISFWDGWGPGELFFGEGSRLTVL.

This clonotype was found many times. The V gene is TRBV5-1, the J gene TRBJ2-7, with 9 bases matching TRBD2. Germline V gene lookup returns CDR1 SGHRS and CDR2 YFSETQ. The CDR3 spans 14 residues. With 1 base clipped from V and 6 bases from J, the junction kept 5 bases outside the gene matches. CDR3 coding DNA: TGCGCCAGCAGCTTGATGGCGGGAGGGGGCGAGCAGTACTTC. It translates to CASSLMAGGGEQYF.

This clonotype was counted ten times or more. The CDR3 here is CASSLLGGSLSYEQYF. DNA for the CDR3: TGTGCCAGCAGTTTATTGGGCGGGTCCCTCTCCTACGAGCAGTACTTC. J is TRBJ2-7 and V is TRBV27; maybe TRBD2 (5 bases). V gave up 1 base and J gave up 0 bases, with 13 bases separating them. The CDR3 has 16 amino acids. Germline CDR1 reads MNHEY; CDR2 reads SMNVEV (reference sequence).

This clonotype was recorded many times. The rearrangement links TRBV7-8 to TRBJ2-7; tentative D call: TRBD2 (6 bases). The CDR3 has 17 amino acids. The V gene's germline CDR1 is SGHVS and CDR2 FQNEAQ. The ends were cut back, 4 bases at V and 0 bases at J, with 19 bases in the middle. CDR3 nucleotides: TGTGCCAGCAGCTCATTAGTGTTAGCGGATCCCTCCTACGAGCAGTACTTC. This encodes CASSSLVLADPSYEQYF.

This clonotype was picked up many times. J is TRBJ1-1 and V is TRBV19; 9 bases agree with TRBD1. From germline, CDR1 is LNHDA and CDR2 SQIVND (reference sequence). J lost 5 bases, V lost 8 bases, and 9 bases had no gene match. There are 14 residues in the CDR3. CDR3 loop: CASLDRGVGTEAFF. The CDR3 DNA follows: TGTGCCAGTTTGGACAGGGGCGTTGGAACTGAAGCTTTCTTT.

The table lists this clonotype with many counts. This chain uses TRBV6-5 with TRBJ2-7; D may be TRBD1 or TRBD2 (5 bases each). Germline V CDR1 and CDR2: MNHEY, SVGAGI. This CDR3 spans 16 amino acids. The V end was cut by 5 bases, the J end by 1 base, with 18 bases between. CDR3 nucleotides: TGTGCCAGCAGTAACCCCGCCCGGGACGGATCCTACGAGCAGTACTTC. As protein: CASSNPARDGSYEQYF.